This section outlines one T cell receptor (beta chain) sequence together with its context. Its antigen is not identified. The CDR3 is 16 residues long. This sample stems from a study of OX40 agonist ivuxolimab in advanced cancers. Study-level information: Patients' therapy was ivuxolimab, an antibody that acts as an agonist of OX40 (CD134). Of the participants, under 50% had some prior anti-PD-1, anti-PD-L1 or anti-CTLA-4 therapy, which was allowed.

Repertoires were generated with immunoSEQ multiplex PCR, while TCRdb's copy carries only in-frame clones and drops some. The sample shows more than 70,000 clones, 82% of them seen only once. Whole-study findings and limits: What antigens the expanded peripheral T cells recognized was never established.

Sample: CD4+ or CD8+ T cells sorted from blood, taken in a trial of the OX40 agonist ivuxolimab. This TCR was sampled from an adult with an advanced solid tumor such as melanoma, head and neck, liver or kidney cancer. V usage is TRBV12-2 and J usage is TRBJ2-3; TRBD2, as called in the table, went unchecked against the DNA. TRBV12-2 constitutes a pseudogene. For the CDR3, the DNA is TGTGCAAGTCGCTTAGCGTCGCTTCGGAGGACAGATACGCAGTATTTT. Its translation is CASRLASLRRTDTQYF.